This T cell receptor (beta chain) was observed in a study of blood T cell repertoires in COVID-19. Study as a whole: Both acute and convalescent COVID-19 samples were obtained from the United States, Italy and Spain. From T cells, B-cell-depleted T cells, or PBMCs came the material, which was cDNA or gDNA.

The data were produced by immunoSEQ multiplex PCR, yet TCRdb's version contains in-frame clones alone and is incomplete. This sample carries some 110,000 clones, 84% of them seen once, and the ten largest clones take 13% to 15%. The CDR3 has 14 residues. The V end lost 5 bases, the J end lost 1 base, and 12 bases lay between the germline ends. The germline gives CDR1 SGHRS, CDR2 YFSETQ. This chain links TRBV5-1 with TRBJ2-5, with a tentative D call TRBD1 (5 bases). The source material was peripheral blood. This TCR came from a woman aged 55-75 years with acute or convalescent COVID-19. This CDR3 is CASRVQGFQETQYF. In DNA, the CDR3 is TGCGCCAGCAGGGTCCAGGGTTTCCAAGAGACCCAGTACTTC.